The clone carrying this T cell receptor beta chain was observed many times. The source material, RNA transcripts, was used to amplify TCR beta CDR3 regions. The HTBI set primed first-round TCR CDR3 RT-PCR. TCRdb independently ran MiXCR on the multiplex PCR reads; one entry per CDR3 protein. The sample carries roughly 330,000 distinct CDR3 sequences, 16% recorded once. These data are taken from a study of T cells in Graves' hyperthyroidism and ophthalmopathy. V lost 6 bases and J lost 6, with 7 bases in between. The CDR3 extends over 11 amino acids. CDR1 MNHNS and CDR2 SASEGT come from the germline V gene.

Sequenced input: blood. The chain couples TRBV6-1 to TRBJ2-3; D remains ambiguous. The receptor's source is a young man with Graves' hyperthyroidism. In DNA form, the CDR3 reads TGTGCCAGCAGAACGGGCGATACGCAGTATTTT. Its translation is CASRTGDTQYF.